This entry concerns a single TCR beta chain. This record comes from a study of T-cell memory formation after mild COVID-19. TCR alpha and TCR beta cDNA libraries carrying sample barcodes and UMIs came from 5'RACE with constant-segment primers. TCRdb re-analysed the 5' RACE reads in MiXCR, keeping a single row per CDR3 protein. The sample carries 55,000 to 65,000 distinct CDR3 sequences, around a tenth recorded once. Trimming removed 1 base at V and 5 bases at J, with 17 bases between. The length of the CDR3 is 17 residues. CDR1 is SGHAT, CDR2 FQNNGV, per germline. Sample: PBMCs or a T cell subset sorted from them (not recorded which). The source of this sequence is a man younger than 35 who had mild COVID-19 (a few samples of this study predate the infection). Cell type and time point are not known. The J gene is TRBJ1-4, the V gene TRBV11-2, with a tentative D call TRBD1 (5 bases). CDR3 amino acids: CASSLGQPREGNEKLFF. The CDR3 DNA sequence: TGTGCCAGCAGCTTAGGACAGCCTCGGGAGGGGAATGAAAAACTGTTTTTT.